The 2 T cell receptor beta chains below all came from one sample that was sequenced in a study of CD8+ T cells in alopecia areata. The authors extracted RNA and reverse transcribed it into cDNA as the sequencing template. Method: immunoSEQ multiplex PCR; TCRdb's copy keeps in-frame clones and lacks some. Of 65,000 to 95,000 clones in the sample, 51% were seen once. Sequencing was carried out using NKG2D-high CD8+ T cells sorted from blood. These receptors came from a human donor with alopecia areata.

The V and J genes are TRBV5-1 and TRBJ2-1, with no clear D. The CDR3 loop spans 14 amino acids. Germline assignment: CDR1 SGHRS and CDR2 YFSETQ. Trimming pared 0 bases from V and 3 bases from J, leaving 7 bases between. CDR3 coding DNA: TGCGCCAGCAGCTTGGAACGGGTCTACAATGAGCAGTTCTTC. Its translation is CASSLERVYNEQFF.

The genes are TRBV29-1 and TRBJ2-7; tentatively, D is TRBD1 or TRBD2 (5 bases each). The germline V gene has CDR1 SQVTM and CDR2 ANQGSEA. Trimming removed 0 bases at V and 7 bases at J, with 16 bases between. The CDR3 covers 14 residues. In nucleotides, the CDR3 is TGCAGCGTTGAAGACAACCCGGGGACGGGGGAGCAGTACTTC. Its translation: CSVEDNPGTGEQYF.